This record concerns one TCR beta chain sequence. The identical CDR3 is also encoded by other nucleotide sequences in the sample. V lost 1 base and J lost 6, with 4 bases in between. Per the germline V gene, CDR1 is SGHAT and CDR2 is FQNNGV. This CDR3 comprises 12 residues. Clones were read by immunoSEQ multiplex PCR, and TCRdb kept only the in-frame ones, dropping some. Of about half a million clones detected, roughly 80% appear once; the ten largest clones hold about 12%. This sample was included in a study of shared clonotypes between healthy human individuals. Sequences were obtained from PBMCs. The TCR was taken from a woman aged 40 to 50 in good health. Some clones in this sample may be carry-over from other donors' samples. The V call is TRBV11-2, the J call TRBJ2-1; D not certain. CDR3 amino acids: CASSLGLNEQFF. CDR3 DNA sequence: TGTGCCAGCAGCTTAGGTCTCAATGAGCAGTTCTTC.